This TCR beta chain was sequenced for a study of T cell responses to AZD1222 COVID-19 vaccine. Study summary: Pooling was applied to second doses at about 4 or about 12 weeks.

In regard to this clone: The antigen is unknown.

The CDR3 covers 14 residues. Trimming shortened V by 6 bases and J by 0 bases, and 12 bases separated the two germline ends. Germline CDR1 reads SGHRS; CDR2 reads YFSETQ. Method: immunoSEQ multiplex PCR; TCRdb's copy keeps in-frame clones and lacks some. The repertoire holds roughly 100,000 clones, with just under 95% as singletons. Broader study findings: Repertoire sampling happened only post peak T cell response. Donors were mostly white British, more females; clonal diversity possibly underestimated. At 160-218 and 743-854, vaccine-associated CD4 TCRs were dominant, and they spanned spike.

Sequencing was performed on peripheral blood, taken on day 0 of AZD1222 vaccination. This receptor was obtained from an adult in good health. The chain couples TRBV5-1 to TRBJ1-2, with D possibly being TRBD1 (5 bases). The CDR3 bases are TGCGCCAGCAATGGACACGTCTCTAACTATGGCTACACCTTC. This codes for CASNGHVSNYGYTF. The full variable domain, rest sourced from reference TRBV5-1 and TRBJ1-2, is KAGVTQTPRYLIKTRGQQVTLSCSPISGHRSVSWYQQTPGQGLQFLFEYFSETQRNKGNFPGRFSGRQFSNSRSEMNVSTLELGDSALYLCASNGHVSNYGYTFGSGTRLTVV.